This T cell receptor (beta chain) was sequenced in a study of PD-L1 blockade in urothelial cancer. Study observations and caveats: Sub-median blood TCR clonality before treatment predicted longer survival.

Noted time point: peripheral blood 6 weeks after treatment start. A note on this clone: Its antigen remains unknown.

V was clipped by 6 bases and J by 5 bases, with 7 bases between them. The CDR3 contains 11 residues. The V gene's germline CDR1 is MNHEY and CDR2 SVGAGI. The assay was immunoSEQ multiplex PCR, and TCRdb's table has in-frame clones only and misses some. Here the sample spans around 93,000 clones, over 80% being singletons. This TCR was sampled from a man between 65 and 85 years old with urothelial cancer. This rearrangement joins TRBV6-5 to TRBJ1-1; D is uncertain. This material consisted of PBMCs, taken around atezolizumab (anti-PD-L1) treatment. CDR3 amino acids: CASRDSTEAFF. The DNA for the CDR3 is TGTGCCAGCAGAGACTCGACTGAAGCTTTCTTT.